Shown below are 8 T cell receptor beta chains from a single sample sequenced in a study of T-cell reconstitution after alpha-beta-depleted transplantation in children (dated by TCRdb to 2015 to 2016). Libraries came from PCR. Instrument on record: Illumina HiSeq 2500. TCR libraries were prepared with molecular barcoding, using unique molecular identifiers to normalize TCRbeta repertoire quantification. TCRdb reanalyzed the raw reads on its own, using fastp at Q25 for trimming and MiXCR for clone calling, and kept in-frame beta chains. Rows with a matching CDR3 protein are joined into one entry that keeps the most common DNA and genes. Here the sample has approximately 240,000 distinct CDR3 sequences; 8% to 10% occur a single time. The ten largest clones capture less than 8% of the sample. The source material was PBMCs from the stem cell graft donor, sampled from the stem cell graft. The receptors stem from a human donor who donated a stem cell graft to a child with acute lymphoblastic leukemia.

The chain carries TRBV12-3 or TRBV12-4 and TRBJ2-3, with 7 bases identical to TRBD2. The CDR3 is made up of 15 amino acids. V lost 5 bases, J lost 0 bases, and 5 bases stayed unmatched. This CDR3 is CASSASGTSTDTQYF. CDR3 DNA sequence: TGTGCCAGCAGTGCGAGCGGGACTAGCACAGATACGCAGTATTTT.

Ten or more counts support this clonotype. The chain employs TRBV29-1 and TRBJ2-1, with no clear D. The V gene lost 7 bases and the J gene lost 6 bases, with 7 bases spanning the gap. Germline V CDR1 and CDR2: SQVTM, ANQGSEA. The CDR3 covers 10 residues. The CDR3 sequence is CSAKPNEQFF. The DNA of the CDR3 is TGCAGCGCCAAGCCCAATGAGCAGTTCTTC.

This clonotype turned up a few times. The chain links TRBV7-2 to TRBJ2-3, with TRBD1 matching 8 bases. The CDR3 consists of 15 residues. Germline V gene lookup returns CDR1 SGHTA and CDR2 FQGNSA. Trimming removed 0 bases from V and 4 bases from J; junction bases left unmatched: 3. CDR3 sequence: CASSLAAGGADTQYF. The DNA of the CDR3 is TGTGCCAGCAGCTTAGCGGCAGGGGGCGCAGATACGCAGTATTTT.

The chain is built from TRBV14 and TRBJ2-5; D might be TRBD2 (6 bases). V was clipped by 1 base and J by 7 bases, with 10 bases between them. Germline loops: CDR1 SGHDN, CDR2 FVKESK. This CDR3 is built from 13 residues. The CDR3 loop is CASSQALEGTQYF. CDR3 nucleotide sequence: TGTGCCAGCAGCCAAGCCTTGGAGGGGACCCAGTACTTC.

This clonotype showed up just a few times. The chain couples TRBV6-1 to TRBJ2-1; no definite D call. Between the trimmed V and J ends, which lost 2 bases and 4 bases, there was a span of 15 bases. Germline CDR1 MNHNS, CDR2 SASEGT. The CDR3 contains 16 residues. The CDR3 nucleotides read TGTGCCAGCAGTGAAAAGGCGGCAGGAATTTACAATGAGCAGTTCTTC. Translation gives CASSEKAAGIYNEQFF.

This clonotype appeared many times. V is TRBV20-1 and J is TRBJ2-3; no clear D gene. CDR3 size: 15 residues. The germline gives CDR1 DFQATT, CDR2 SNEGSKA (reference sequence). Trimming took off 0 bases at V and 2 bases at J, with 12 bases between the two ends. CDR3 in DNA: TGCAGTGCTAGAGATTGGTCTCCCATCACAGATACGCAGTATTTT. As protein: CSARDWSPITDTQYF.

This clonotype turned up a few times. CDR3 nucleotide sequence: TGCGCCAGCAGCTTGGAAGCGCGCCAGCTGGGCTACACCTTC. This encodes CASSLEARQLGYTF. The genes are TRBV5-1 and TRBJ1-2; no reliable D call. CDR1 and CDR2 from the germline V gene are SGHRS and YFSETQ. This CDR3 is 14 amino acids long. Trimming stripped 0 bases from V and 8 bases from J, with 14 bases between. The complete variable domain, with remaining parts taken from reference TRBV5-1 and TRBJ1-2, reads KAGVTQTPRYLIKTRGQQVTLSCSPISGHRSVSWYQQTPGQGLQFLFEYFSETQRNKGNFPGRFSGRQFSNSRSEMNVSTLELGDSALYLCASSLEARQLGYTFGSGTRLTVV.

This clonotype has only a few counts. The chain carries TRBV20-1 and TRBJ2-5; D is possibly TRBD2 (7 bases). The length of the CDR3 is 12 residues. V dropped 3 bases and J dropped 4 bases, with 9 bases sitting between them. Germline loops: CDR1 DFQATT, CDR2 SNEGSKA (reference sequence). CDR3 protein: CSASGGAETQYF. The DNA for the CDR3 is TGCAGTGCTAGTGGGGGGGCAGAGACCCAGTACTTC.